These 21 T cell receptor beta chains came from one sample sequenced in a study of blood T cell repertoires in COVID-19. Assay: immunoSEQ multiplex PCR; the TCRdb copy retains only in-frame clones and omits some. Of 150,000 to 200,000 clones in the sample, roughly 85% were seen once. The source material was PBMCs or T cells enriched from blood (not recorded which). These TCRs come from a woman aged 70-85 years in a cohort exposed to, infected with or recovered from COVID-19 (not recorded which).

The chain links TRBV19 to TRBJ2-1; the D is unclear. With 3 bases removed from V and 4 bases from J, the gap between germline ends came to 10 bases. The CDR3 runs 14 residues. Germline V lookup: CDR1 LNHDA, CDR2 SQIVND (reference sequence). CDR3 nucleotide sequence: TGTGCCAGTAGTATGGGCCATGGGTACAATGAGCAGTTCTTC. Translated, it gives CASSMGHGYNEQFF.

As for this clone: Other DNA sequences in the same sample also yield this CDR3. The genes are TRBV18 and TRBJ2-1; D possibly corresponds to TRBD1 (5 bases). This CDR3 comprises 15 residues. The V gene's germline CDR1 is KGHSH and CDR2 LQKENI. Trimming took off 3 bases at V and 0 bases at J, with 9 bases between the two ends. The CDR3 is CASSPQGSSYNEQFF. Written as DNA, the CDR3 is TGTGCCAGCTCACCGCAGGGCAGCTCCTACAATGAGCAGTTCTTC.

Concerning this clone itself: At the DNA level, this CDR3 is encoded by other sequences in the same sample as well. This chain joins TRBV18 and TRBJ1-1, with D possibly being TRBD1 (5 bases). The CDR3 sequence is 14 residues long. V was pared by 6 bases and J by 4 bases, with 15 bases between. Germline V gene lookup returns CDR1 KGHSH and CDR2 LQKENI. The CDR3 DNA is TGTGCCAGCTCGCCGGGTCAGGGTGGCACTGAAGCTTTCTTT. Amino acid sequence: CASSPGQGGTEAFF.

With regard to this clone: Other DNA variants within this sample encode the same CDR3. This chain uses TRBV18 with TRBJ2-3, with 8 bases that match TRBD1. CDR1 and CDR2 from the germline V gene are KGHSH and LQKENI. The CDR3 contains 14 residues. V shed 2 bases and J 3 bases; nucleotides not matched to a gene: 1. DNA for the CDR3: TGTGCCAGCTCACCAAGGACAGGGACAGATACGCAGTATTTT. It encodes CASSPRTGTDTQYF.

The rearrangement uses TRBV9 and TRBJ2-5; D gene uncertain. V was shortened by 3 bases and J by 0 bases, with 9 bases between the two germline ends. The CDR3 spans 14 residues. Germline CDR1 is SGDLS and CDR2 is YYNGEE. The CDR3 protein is CASSARTDQETQYF. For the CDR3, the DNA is TGTGCCAGCAGCGCCAGAACCGACCAAGAGACCCAGTACTTC.

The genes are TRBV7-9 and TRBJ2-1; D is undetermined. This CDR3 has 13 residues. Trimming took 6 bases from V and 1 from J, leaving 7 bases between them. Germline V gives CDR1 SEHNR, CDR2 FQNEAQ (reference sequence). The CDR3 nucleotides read TGTGCCAGCAGGGCCCTTTCCTACAATGAGCAGTTCTTC. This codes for CASRALSYNEQFF.

CDR3: CASRKQGGEKLFF. DNA for the CDR3: TGTGCCAGCAGAAAACAGGGGGGCGAAAAACTGTTTTTT. This chain uses TRBV27 with TRBJ1-4; TRBD1 matches 8 bases. The CDR3 totals 13 residues. J lost 8 bases, V lost 6 bases, and 5 bases had no gene match. Germline CDR1 MNHEY, CDR2 SMNVEV (reference sequence).

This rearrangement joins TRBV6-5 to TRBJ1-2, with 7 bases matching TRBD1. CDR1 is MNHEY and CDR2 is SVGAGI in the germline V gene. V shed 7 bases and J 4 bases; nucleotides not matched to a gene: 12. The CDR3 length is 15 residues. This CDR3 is CASKELVPGGYGYTF. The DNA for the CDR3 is TGTGCCAGCAAGGAGTTAGTTCCAGGGGGCTATGGCTACACCTTC.

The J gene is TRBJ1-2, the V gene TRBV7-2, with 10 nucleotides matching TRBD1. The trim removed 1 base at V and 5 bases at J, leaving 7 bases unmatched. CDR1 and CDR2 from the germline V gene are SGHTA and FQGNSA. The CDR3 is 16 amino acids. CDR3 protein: CASSLGGTGAGYGYTF. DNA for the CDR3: TGTGCCAGCAGCTTAGGGGGGACAGGGGCTGGGTATGGCTACACCTTC.

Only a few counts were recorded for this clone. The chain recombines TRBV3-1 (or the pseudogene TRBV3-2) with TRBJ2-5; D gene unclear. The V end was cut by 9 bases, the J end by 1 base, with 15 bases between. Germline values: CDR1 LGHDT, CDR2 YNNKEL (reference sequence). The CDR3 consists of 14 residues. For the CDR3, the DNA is TGTGCCAGTAACGACCATAAGCGCCAAGAGACCCAGTACTTC. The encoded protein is CASNDHKRQETQYF.

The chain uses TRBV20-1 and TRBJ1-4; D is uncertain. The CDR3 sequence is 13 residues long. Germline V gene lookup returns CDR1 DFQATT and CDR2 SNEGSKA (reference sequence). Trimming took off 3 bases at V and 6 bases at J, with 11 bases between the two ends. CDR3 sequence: CSASSTEDEKLFF. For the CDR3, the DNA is TGCAGTGCTAGTTCAACAGAAGATGAAAAACTGTTTTTT.

The CDR3 bases are TGTGCCAGTAGTATGGGACTAGCGGGGCCTACCGGGGAGCTGTTTTTT. It encodes CASSMGLAGPTGELFF. The chain employs TRBV19 and TRBJ2-2; TRBD2 matches at 13 bases. Trimming cost V 3 bases and J 5 bases; bases outside gene matches: 3. The CDR3 has 16 amino acids. Germline-derived CDR1 and CDR2 are LNHDA and SQIVND (reference sequence).

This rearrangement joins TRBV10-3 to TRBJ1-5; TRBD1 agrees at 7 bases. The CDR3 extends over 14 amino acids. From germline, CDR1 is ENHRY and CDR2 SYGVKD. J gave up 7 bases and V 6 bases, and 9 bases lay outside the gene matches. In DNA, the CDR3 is TGTGCCATCAGAGAAGGGGGCGCGGGGCAGCCCCAGCATTTT. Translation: CAIREGGAGQPQHF.

The CDR3 coding sequence is TGTGCCAGCAGCGTAGACCCCGGGACAGGACTCCATTCACCCCTCCACTTT. Protein: CASSVDPGTGLHSPLHF. The V call is TRBV9, the J call TRBJ1-6; 8 positions match TRBD1. CDR1 SGDLS and CDR2 YYNGEE come from the germline V gene. After removal of 0 bases from V and 8 bases from J, the junction contained 10 bases not matched to a gene. This CDR3 is 17 amino acids long.

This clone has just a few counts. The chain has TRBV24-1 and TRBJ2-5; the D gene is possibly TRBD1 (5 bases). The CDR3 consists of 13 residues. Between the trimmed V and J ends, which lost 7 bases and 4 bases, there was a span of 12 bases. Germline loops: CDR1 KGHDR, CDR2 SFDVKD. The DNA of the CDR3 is TGTGCCACCAGCCAGGGAAACCCAGAGACCCAGTACTTC. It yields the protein CATSQGNPETQYF.

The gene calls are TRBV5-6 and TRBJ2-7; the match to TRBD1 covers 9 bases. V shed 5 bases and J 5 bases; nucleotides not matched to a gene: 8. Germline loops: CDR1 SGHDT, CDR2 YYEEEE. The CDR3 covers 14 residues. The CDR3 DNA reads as TGTGCCAGCAGAATCGGGACAGGGTATCACGAGCAGTACTTC. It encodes CASRIGTGYHEQYF.

The CDR3: CASSVSASGIRKFF. The CDR3 DNA sequence: TGTGCCAGCAGCGTATCGGCTAGCGGGATTCGCAAGTTCTTC. The gene calls are TRBV9 and TRBJ2-1, with 9 bases matching TRBD2. After removal of 1 base from V and 14 bases from J, the junction contained 10 bases not matched to a gene. The CDR3 is 14 residues long. CDR1 and CDR2 from the germline V gene are SGDLS and YYNGEE.

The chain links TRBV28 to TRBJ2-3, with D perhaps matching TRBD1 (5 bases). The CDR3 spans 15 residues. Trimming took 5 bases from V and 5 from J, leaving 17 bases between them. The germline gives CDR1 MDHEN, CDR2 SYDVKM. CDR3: CASSLIGSGKDTQYF. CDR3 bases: TGTGCCAGCAGTCTTATAGGATCAGGGAAAGATACGCAGTATTTT.

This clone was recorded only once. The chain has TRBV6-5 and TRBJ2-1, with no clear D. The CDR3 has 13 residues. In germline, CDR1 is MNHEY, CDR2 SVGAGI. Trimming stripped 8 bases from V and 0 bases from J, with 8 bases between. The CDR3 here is CASQSSSYNEQFF. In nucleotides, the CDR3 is TGTGCCAGCCAGTCTAGCTCCTACAATGAGCAGTTCTTC.

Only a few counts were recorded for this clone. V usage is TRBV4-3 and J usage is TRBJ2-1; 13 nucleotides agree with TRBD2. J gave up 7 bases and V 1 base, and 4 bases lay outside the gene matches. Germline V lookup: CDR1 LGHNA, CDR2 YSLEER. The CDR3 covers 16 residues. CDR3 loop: CASSQGWTSGRNEQFF. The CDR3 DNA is TGCGCCAGCAGCCAAGGATGGACTAGCGGGAGAAATGAGCAGTTCTTC.

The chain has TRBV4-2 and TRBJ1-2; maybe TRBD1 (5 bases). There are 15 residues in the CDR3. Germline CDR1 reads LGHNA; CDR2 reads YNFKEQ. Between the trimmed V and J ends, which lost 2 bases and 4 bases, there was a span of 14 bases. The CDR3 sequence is CASSQSGEMLYGYTF. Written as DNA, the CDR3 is TGTGCCAGCAGCCAATCGGGGGAAATGCTCTATGGCTACACCTTC.